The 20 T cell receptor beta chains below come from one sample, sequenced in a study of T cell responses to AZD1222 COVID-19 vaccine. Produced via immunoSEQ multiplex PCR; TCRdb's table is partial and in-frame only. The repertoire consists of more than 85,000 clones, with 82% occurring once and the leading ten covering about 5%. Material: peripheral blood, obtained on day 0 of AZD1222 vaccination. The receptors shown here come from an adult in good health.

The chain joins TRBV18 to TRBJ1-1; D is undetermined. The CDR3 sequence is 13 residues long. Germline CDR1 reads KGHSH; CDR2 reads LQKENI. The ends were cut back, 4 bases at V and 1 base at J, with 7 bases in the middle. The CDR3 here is CASSLKENTEAFF. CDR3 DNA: TGTGCCAGCTCACTGAAGGAGAACACTGAAGCTTTCTTT.

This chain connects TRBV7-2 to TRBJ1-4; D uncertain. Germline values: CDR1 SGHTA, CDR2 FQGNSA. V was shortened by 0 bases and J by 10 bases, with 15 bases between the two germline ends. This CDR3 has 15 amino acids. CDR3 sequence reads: CASSLAVSTRGKLFF. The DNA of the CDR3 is TGTGCCAGCAGCTTAGCAGTTTCTACGCGAGGAAAACTGTTTTTT. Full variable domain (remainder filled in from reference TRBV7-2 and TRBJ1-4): GAGVSQSPSNKVTEKGKDVELRCDPISGHTALYWYRQSLGQGLEFLIYFQGNSAPDKSGLPSDRFSAERTGGSVSTLTIQRTQQEDSAVYLCASSLAVSTRGKLFFGSGTQLSVL.

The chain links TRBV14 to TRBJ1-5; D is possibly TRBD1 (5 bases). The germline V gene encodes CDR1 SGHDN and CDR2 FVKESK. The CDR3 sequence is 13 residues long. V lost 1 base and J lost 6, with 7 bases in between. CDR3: CASSQGGTQPQHF. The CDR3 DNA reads TGTGCCAGCAGCCAAGGAGGGACTCAGCCCCAGCATTTT.

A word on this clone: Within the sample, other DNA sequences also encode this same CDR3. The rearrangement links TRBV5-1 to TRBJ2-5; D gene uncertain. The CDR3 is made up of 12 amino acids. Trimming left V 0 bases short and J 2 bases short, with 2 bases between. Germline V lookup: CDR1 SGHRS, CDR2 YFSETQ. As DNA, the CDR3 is TGCGCCAGCAGCTTGGCGCAAGAGACCCAGTACTTC. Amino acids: CASSLAQETQYF.

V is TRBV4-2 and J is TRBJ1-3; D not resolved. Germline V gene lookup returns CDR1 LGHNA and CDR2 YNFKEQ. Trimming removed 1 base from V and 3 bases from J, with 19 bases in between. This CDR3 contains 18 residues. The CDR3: CASSQAGTLPTFGNTIYF. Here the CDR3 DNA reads TGTGCCAGCAGCCAAGCGGGAACCCTTCCGACCTTTGGAAACACCATATATTTT.

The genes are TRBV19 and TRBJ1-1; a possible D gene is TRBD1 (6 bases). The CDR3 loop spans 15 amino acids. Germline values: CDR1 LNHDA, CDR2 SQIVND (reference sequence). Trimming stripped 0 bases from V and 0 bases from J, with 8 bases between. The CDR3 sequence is CASSIDGQLNTEAFF. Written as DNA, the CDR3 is TGTGCCAGTAGTATAGATGGACAGTTGAACACTGAAGCTTTCTTT.

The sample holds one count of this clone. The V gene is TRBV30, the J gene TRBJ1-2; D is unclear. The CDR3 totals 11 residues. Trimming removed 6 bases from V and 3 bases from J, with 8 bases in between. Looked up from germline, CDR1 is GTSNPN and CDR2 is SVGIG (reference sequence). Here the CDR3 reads CACNYDYGYTF. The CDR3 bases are TGTGCCTGTAATTACGACTATGGCTACACCTTC.

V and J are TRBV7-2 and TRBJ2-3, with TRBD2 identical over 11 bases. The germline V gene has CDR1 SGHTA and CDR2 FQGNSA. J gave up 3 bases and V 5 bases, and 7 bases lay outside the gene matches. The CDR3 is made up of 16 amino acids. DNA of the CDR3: TGTGCCAGCAGCCTCTCTAGCGGGGGGCTTACAGATACGCAGTATTTT. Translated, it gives CASSLSSGGLTDTQYF.

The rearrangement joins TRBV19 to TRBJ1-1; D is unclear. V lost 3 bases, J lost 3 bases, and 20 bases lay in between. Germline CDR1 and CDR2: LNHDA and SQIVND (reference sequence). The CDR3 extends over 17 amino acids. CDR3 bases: TGTGCCAGTAGTATTGCGGGAGGACCCACCGGGGACACTGAAGCTTTCTTT. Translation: CASSIAGGPTGDTEAFF.

The CDR3 is CASSGTGITYNSPLHF. For the CDR3, the DNA is TGTGCCAGCAGCGGGACAGGGATTACCTATAATTCACCCCTCCACTTT. This rearrangement joins TRBV3-1 (or the pseudogene TRBV3-2) to TRBJ1-6, with 9 positions matching TRBD1. Germline CDR1 is LGHDT and CDR2 is YNNKEL (reference sequence). With 5 bases clipped from V and 2 bases from J, the junction kept 4 bases outside the gene matches. The CDR3 loop spans 16 amino acids.

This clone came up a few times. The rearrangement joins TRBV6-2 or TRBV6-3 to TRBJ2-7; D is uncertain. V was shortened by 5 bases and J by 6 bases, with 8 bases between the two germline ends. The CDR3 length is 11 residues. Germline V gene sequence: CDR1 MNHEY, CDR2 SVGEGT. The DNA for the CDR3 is TGTGCCAGCAGTCTGTTCCTCGAGCAGTACTTC. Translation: CASSLFLEQYF.

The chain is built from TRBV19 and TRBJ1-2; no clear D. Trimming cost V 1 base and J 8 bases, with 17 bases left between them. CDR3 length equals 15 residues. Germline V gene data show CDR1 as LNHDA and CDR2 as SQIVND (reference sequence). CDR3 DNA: TGTGCCAGTAGTATAGTAGAGAGTACGATGAGCGGCTACACCTTC. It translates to CASSIVESTMSGYTF.

CDR3 bases: TGTGCCAGCAGTTTCGCTCAGGGGAACACTGAAGCTTTCTTT. Protein sequence: CASSFAQGNTEAFF. The gene calls are TRBV25-1 and TRBJ1-1; the D gene is possibly TRBD1 (5 bases). Trimming left V 5 bases short and J 1 base short, with 11 bases between. CDR3 size: 14 residues. Germline V CDR1 and CDR2: MGHDK, SYGVNS.

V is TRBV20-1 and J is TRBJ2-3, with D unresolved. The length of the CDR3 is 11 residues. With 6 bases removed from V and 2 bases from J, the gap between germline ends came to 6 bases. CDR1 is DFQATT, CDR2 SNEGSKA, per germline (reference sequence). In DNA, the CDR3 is TGCAGTGCGTCTTACACAGATACGCAGTATTTT. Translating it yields CSASYTDTQYF.

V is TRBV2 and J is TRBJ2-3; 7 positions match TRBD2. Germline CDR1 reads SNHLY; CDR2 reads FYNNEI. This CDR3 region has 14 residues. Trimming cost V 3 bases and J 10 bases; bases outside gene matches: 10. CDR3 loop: CASSDYSGGGAQYF. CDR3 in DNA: TGTGCCAGCAGTGATTATAGCGGTGGGGGGGCGCAGTATTTT.

Here the CDR3 reads CASSLFPRAPYEQYF. The CDR3 nucleotides are TGTGCCAGCAGCTTATTTCCCAGGGCCCCCTACGAGCAGTACTTC. The rearrangement joins TRBV11-1 to TRBJ2-7; perhaps TRBD1 as D (5 bases). Germline assignment: CDR1 SGHAT and CDR2 FQDESV (reference sequence). This CDR3 is built from 15 residues. V lost 2 bases and J 2 bases, leaving 13 bases between the germline ends. Combining the CDR3 with reference TRBV11-1 and TRBJ2-7 gives the whole variable domain EAEVAQSPRYKITEKSQAVAFWCDPISGHATLYWYRQILGQGPELLVQFQDESVVDDSQLPKDRFSAERLKGVDSTLKIQPAELGDSAMYLCASSLFPRAPYEQYFGPGTRLTVT.

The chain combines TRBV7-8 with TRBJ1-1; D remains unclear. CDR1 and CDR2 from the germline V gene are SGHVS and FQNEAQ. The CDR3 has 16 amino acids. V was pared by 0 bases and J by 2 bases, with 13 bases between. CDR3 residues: CASSLAQIQLNTEAFF. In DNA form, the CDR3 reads TGTGCCAGCAGCTTAGCTCAGATCCAATTAAACACTGAAGCTTTCTTT.

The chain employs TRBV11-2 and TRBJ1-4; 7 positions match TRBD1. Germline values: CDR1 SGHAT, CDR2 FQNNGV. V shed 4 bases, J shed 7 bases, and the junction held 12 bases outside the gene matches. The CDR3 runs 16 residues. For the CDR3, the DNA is TGTGCCAGCAGCTCCCTCCGACAGGGAAGAGGTGAAAAACTGTTTTTT. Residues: CASSSLRQGRGEKLFF.

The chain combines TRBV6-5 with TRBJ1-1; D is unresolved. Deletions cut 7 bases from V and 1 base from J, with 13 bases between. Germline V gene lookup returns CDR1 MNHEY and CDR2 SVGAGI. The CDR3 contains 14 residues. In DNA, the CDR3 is TGTGCCAGCACTACCGTGGGGAGGAACACTGAAGCTTTCTTT. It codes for CASTTVGRNTEAFF.

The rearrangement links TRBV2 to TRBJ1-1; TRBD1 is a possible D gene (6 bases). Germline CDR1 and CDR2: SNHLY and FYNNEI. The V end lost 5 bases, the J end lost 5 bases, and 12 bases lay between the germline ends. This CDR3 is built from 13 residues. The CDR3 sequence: CASSSQGETEAFF. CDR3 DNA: TGTGCCAGCAGTTCACAGGGCGAAACTGAAGCTTTCTTT.